A selection of T cell receptor beta chains follows, all from one sample in a study of T cells in Graves' hyperthyroidism and ophthalmopathy. In TCRdb, the multiplex PCR reads were re-called with MiXCR into one record per CDR3 protein. The sample yields approximately 570,000 distinct CDR3 sequences, 20% seen once. Sequenced: blood. The receptor source for this set is a middle-aged man with Graves' ophthalmopathy. Each CDR3 is given without its conserved first and last residue.

j_call,v_call,cdr3_aa
TRBJ2-7,TRBV6-1,ASSQHPGLGPTYEQY
TRBJ2-7,TRBV13,ASSSLAGTYEQY
TRBJ2-1,TRBV11-2,ASSTLAGRNEQF
TRBJ1-5,TRBV10-2,ASSGLEGPQH
TRBJ1-2,TRBV12-3/TRBV12-4,ASRPGQGGVRWGYT
TRBJ2-7,TRBV5-1,ASSSQRGGWYEQY
TRBJ1-1,TRBV2,ASNLKGNTEAF
TRBJ2-3,TRBV6-2/TRBV6-3,ASREGPTGTDTQY
TRBJ2-1,TRBV28,ASVGDDEQF
TRBJ1-1,TRBV9,ASSVGTARNTEAF
TRBJ2-5,TRBV6-5,ASSYRYSNRVPGQAVQETQY
TRBJ2-1,TRBV12-5,ASGREQGAFEQF
TRBJ2-5,TRBV5-1,ASSHEVVKETQY
TRBJ2-7,TRBV27,ASSARRTGLVEQY
TRBJ1-6,TRBV27,ASSWSSREPLH
TRBJ2-5,TRBV28,ASSPPDRGGETQY
TRBJ2-1,TRBV7-9,ASSLSSVGNEQF
TRBJ2-2,TRBV28,ASTPGGTGNTGELF
TRBJ1-5,TRBV20-1,SATRGQGSQPQH
TRBJ2-7,TRBV3-1,ASSHWTGRGGEQY
TRBJ2-7,TRBV18,ASSPSKESYEQY
TRBJ1-4,TRBV4-1,ASSRPGGGVEKLF